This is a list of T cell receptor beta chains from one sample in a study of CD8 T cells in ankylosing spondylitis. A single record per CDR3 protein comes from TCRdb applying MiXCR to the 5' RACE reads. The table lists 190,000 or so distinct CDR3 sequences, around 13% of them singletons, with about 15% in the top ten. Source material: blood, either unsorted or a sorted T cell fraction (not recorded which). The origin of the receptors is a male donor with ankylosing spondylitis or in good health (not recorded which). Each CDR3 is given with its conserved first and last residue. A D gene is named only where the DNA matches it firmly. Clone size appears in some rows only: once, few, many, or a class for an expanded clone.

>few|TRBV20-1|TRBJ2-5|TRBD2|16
CSARFGLAGVQETQYF
TGCAGTGCTAGATTTGGACTAGCGGGGGTCCAAGAGACCCAGTACTTC
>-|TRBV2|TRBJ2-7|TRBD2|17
CASSQHRGTSGNHEQYF
TGTGCCAGCAGCCAACACAGGGGAACTAGCGGGAACCACGAGCAGTACTTC
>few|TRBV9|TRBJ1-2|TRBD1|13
CASSGTGLTGYTF
TGTGCCAGCAGCGGGACAGGGTTGACTGGCTACACCTTC
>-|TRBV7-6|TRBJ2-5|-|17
CASSRTTRGRDQETQYF
TGTGCCAGCAGCCGGACGACACGAGGACGGGATCAAGAGACCCAGTACTTC
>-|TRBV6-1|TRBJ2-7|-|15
CASSEAGETTYEQYF
TGTGCCAGCAGTGAAGCCGGAGAAACGACCTACGAGCAGTACTTC
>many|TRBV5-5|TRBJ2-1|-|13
CASSLNYYNEQFF
TGTGCCAGCAGCCTAAACTATTACAATGAGCAGTTCTTC
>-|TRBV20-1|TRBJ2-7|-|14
CSASRTDILYEQYF
TGCAGTGCTAGTAGGACGGACATACTCTACGAGCAGTACTTC
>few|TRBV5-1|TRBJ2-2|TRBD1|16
CASSLNRGPNTGELFF
TGCGCCAGCAGCTTGAACAGGGGGCCGAACACCGGGGAGCTGTTTTTT
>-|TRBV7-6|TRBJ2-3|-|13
CASSLGVADTQYF
TGTGCCAGCAGCCTTGGGGTTGCAGATACGCAGTATTTT
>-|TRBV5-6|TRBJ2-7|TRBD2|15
CASSLGAGGPNEQYF
TGTGCCAGCAGCTTGGGAGCGGGAGGGCCTAACGAGCAGTACTTC
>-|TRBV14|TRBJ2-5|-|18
CASSQPSRGPSWFETQYF
TGTGCCAGCAGCCAGCCCAGCCGAGGACCTTCGTGGTTCGAGACCCAGTACTTC
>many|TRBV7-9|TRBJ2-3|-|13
CASIRTGADTQYF
TGTGCCAGCATCCGGACGGGGGCAGATACGCAGTATTTT
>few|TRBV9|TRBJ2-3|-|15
CASKAGRGSTDTQYF
TGTGCCAGCAAAGCCGGGCGGGGCAGCACAGATACGCAGTATTTT
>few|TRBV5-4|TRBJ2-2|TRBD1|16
CASSFPGQGYTGELFF
TGTGCCAGCAGCTTTCCGGGACAGGGCTACACCGGGGAGCTGTTTTTT
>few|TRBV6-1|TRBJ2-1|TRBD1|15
CASRSGTGLHNEQFF
TGTGCCAGCAGATCCGGGACAGGGCTTCACAATGAGCAGTTCTTC
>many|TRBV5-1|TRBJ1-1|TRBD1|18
CASSPKGQGTPLLTEAFF
TGCGCCAGCAGCCCAAAAGGACAGGGGACCCCTTTGTTAACTGAAGCTTTCTTT
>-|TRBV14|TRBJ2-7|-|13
CASSRAWGNEQYF
TGTGCCAGCAGCCGAGCGTGGGGTAACGAGCAGTACTTC
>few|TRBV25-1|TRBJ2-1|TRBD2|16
CASSEYISGSYNEQFF
TGTGCCAGCAGTGAATATATCAGCGGGAGCTACAATGAGCAGTTCTTC
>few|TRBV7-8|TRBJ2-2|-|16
CASSLYEGVNTGELFF
TGTGCCAGCAGCTTATACGAAGGCGTGAACACCGGGGAGCTGTTTTTT
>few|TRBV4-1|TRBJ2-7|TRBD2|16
CASSQHQSGVSYEQYF
TGCGCCAGCAGCCAGCATCAAAGCGGGGTCTCCTACGAGCAGTACTTC
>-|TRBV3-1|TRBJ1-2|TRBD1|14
CASSPRTGGIGYTF
TGTGCCAGCAGCCCCCGGACAGGGGGCATTGGCTACACCTTC
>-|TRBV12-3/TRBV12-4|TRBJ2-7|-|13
CASSLAPSGPNYF
TGTGCCAGCAGTTTAGCGCCCTCGGGACCCAACTACTTC
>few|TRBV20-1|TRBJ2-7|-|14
CSARDVQGPYEQYF
TGCAGTGCTAGAGATGTGCAGGGACCCTACGAGCAGTACTTC
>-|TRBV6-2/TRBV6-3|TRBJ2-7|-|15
CASSSGAGSVEEQYF
TGTGCCAGCAGTTCGGGAGCGGGTAGCGTCGAGGAGCAGTACTTC
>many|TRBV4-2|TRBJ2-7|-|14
CASSPLTDTYEQYF
TGTGCCAGCAGCCCCCTGACGGATACCTACGAGCAGTACTTC
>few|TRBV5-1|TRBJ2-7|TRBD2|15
CASSLRQRESFEQYF
TGCGCCAGCAGCTTGAGGCAGCGGGAGTCGTTCGAGCAGTACTTC
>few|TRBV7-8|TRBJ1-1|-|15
CASSPLFNAYTEAFF
TGTGCCAGCAGCCCCCTGTTCAATGCGTACACTGAAGCTTTCTTT
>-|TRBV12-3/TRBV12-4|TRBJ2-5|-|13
CAILRPGRETQYF
TGTGCCATTCTCCGTCCGGGCAGAGAGACCCAGTACTTC
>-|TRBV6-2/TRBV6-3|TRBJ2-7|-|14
CASSYWGLAYEQYF
TGTGCCAGCAGTTACTGGGGATTAGCCTACGAGCAGTACTTC
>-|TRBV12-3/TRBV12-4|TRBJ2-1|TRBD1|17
CASRSDRARYSYNEQFF
TGTGCCAGCAGATCGGACAGGGCCCGTTACTCCTACAATGAGCAGTTCTTC
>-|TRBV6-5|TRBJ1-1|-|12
CASSFSGESAFF
TGTGCCAGCTCCTTTTCCGGGGAGTCGGCTTTCTTT
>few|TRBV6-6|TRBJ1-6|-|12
CASWGANSPLHF
TGTGCCAGCTGGGGGGCGAATTCACCCCTCCACTTT
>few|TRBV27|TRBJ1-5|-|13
CASRGYGYQPQHF
TGTGCCAGCCGGGGGTACGGTTATCAGCCCCAGCATTTT
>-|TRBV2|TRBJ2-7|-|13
CASRSGMYYEQYF
TGTGCCAGCAGATCAGGGATGTACTACGAGCAGTACTTC
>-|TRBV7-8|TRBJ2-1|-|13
CASSLLVVDEQFF
TGTGCCAGCAGCTTGCTAGTGGTCGATGAGCAGTTCTTC
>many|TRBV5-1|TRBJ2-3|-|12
CASSFEPDTQYF
TGCGCCAGCAGCTTCGAGCCAGATACGCAGTATTTT
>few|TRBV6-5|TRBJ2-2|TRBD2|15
CASSYGLAGAGELFF
TGTGCCAGCAGTTATGGGTTAGCGGGAGCCGGGGAGCTGTTTTTT
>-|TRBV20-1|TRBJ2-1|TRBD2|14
CSASETSGYNEQFF
TGCAGTGCTAGTGAGACTAGCGGTTACAATGAGCAGTTCTTC
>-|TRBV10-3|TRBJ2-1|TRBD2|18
CAISDRSSGGEYDNEQFF
TGTGCCATCAGTGACCGGTCTAGCGGGGGGGAGTACGACAATGAGCAGTTCTTC
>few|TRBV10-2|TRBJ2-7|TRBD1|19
CASSESGTGVQDLSYEQYF
TGCGCCAGCAGTGAGTCGGGGACAGGGGTACAGGACCTCTCCTACGAGCAGTACTTC
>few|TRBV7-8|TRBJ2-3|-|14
CASSLGGLPTPQYF
TGTGCCAGCAGCTTAGGGGGACTCCCTACACCGCAGTATTTT
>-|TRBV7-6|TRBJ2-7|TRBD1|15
CASSLADREEYEQYF
TGTGCCAGCAGCCTCGCGGACAGGGAGGAATACGAGCAGTACTTC
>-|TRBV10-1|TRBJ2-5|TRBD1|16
CASSESWDRAPETQYF
TGCGCCAGCAGTGAGTCGTGGGACAGGGCCCCAGAGACCCAGTACTTC
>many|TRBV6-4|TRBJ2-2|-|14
CASSEGDEGGELFF
TGTGCCAGCAGTGAAGGGGACGAAGGCGGGGAGCTGTTTTTT
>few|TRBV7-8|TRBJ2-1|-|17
CASSLALEAGSPAEQFF
TGTGCCAGCAGCTTAGCGCTGGAGGCAGGGAGCCCTGCGGAGCAGTTCTTC
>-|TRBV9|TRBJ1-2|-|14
CASSVGQTGYGYTF
TGTGCCAGCAGCGTAGGACAGACCGGGTATGGCTACACCTTC
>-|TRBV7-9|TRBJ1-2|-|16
CASSLATAVTNYGYTF
TGTGCCAGCAGCTTAGCGACGGCGGTTACTAACTATGGCTACACCTTC
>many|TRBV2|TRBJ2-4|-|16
CASSEPGQRGENIQYF
TGTGCCAGCAGTGAACCGGGACAAAGAGGGGAAAACATTCAGTACTTC